The 25 T cell receptor beta chains in this list originate from one sample, sequenced in a study of T cell responses to AZD1222 COVID-19 vaccine (dated by TCRdb to the early 2020s). This sample's time point label indicates: baseline before first vaccination. Library creation used the immunoSEQ multiplex PCR assay. Entries here come from immuneACCESS through TCRdb and include only in-frame sequences with V and J called. Some clones fail to appear in such tables; in the studies checked, an unresolved V gene covers under half of the shortfall, and the cause of the remainder is unknown. This sample is represented by around 94,000 clones; about 88% of them were singletons. About 14% of the sample lies in the top ten. The material was peripheral blood, obtained on day 0 of AZD1222 vaccination. These receptors were taken from an adult in good health.

The chain combines TRBV28 with TRBJ2-5; no definite D call. CDR1 is MDHEN and CDR2 is SYDVKM in the germline V gene. The CDR3 consists of 12 residues. The V end lost 4 bases, the J end lost 4 bases, and 7 bases lay between the germline ends. CDR3 region: CASSSALETQYF. CDR3 nucleotides: TGTGCCAGCAGTTCGGCACTAGAGACCCAGTACTTC.

The chain joins TRBV29-1 to TRBJ1-1, with D possibly matching TRBD1 (5 bases). CDR3 length equals 13 residues. CDR1 is SQVTM, CDR2 ANQGSEA, per germline. The CDR3 DNA reads as TGCACCTACCTCGGGAGGGGTAACACTGAAGCTTTCTTT. Translation gives CTYLGRGNTEAFF.

Only one count was recorded for this clone. The rearrangement joins TRBV6-5 to TRBJ1-2; 8 bases map to TRBD1. The germline gives CDR1 MNHEY, CDR2 SVGAGI. Trimming took 8 bases from V and 4 from J; bases not matched to a gene: 12. The CDR3 runs 15 residues. The CDR3 sequence is CASATLDRDPYGYTF. As DNA, the CDR3 is TGTGCCAGCGCAACTTTGGACAGGGACCCCTATGGCTACACCTTC.

The CDR3 sequence: CASIDRALSYEQYF. CDR3 nucleotide sequence: TGTGCCAGCATCGACCGAGCACTGTCCTACGAGCAGTACTTC. The J gene is TRBJ2-7, the V gene TRBV6-6; D is unclear. Germline CDR1 MNHNY, CDR2 SVGAGI (reference sequence). Trimming took 7 bases from V and 1 from J, leaving 14 bases between them. This CDR3 comprises 14 residues.

The chain carries TRBV28 and TRBJ1-4; 10 bases match TRBD1. The germline V gene encodes CDR1 MDHEN and CDR2 SYDVKM. The CDR3 spans 15 residues. Losses at the gene ends were 10 bases for V and 3 bases for J; bases not matched to a gene: 8. CDR3 protein: CATDRQGASNEKLFF. Here the CDR3 DNA reads TGTGCCACCGATAGACAGGGGGCGTCTAATGAAAAACTGTTTTTT.

The rearrangement uses TRBV5-6 and TRBJ2-7, with a tentative D call TRBD1 (6 bases). This CDR3 contains 15 residues. Looked up from germline, CDR1 is SGHDT and CDR2 is YYEEEE. V was trimmed by 4 bases and J by 3 bases, leaving 17 bases between them. The CDR3 nucleotides read TGTGCCAGCAGCACTCCGGCTCGGACAGTCTACGAGCAGTACTTC. Protein: CASSTPARTVYEQYF.

A note on this clone: This sample includes further DNA sequences coding for the same CDR3. The rearrangement links TRBV3-1 (or the pseudogene TRBV3-2) to TRBJ2-2, with D uncertain. Per germline, CDR1 LGHDT and CDR2 YNNKEL (reference sequence). CDR3 length: 14 residues. Trimming removed 1 base from V and 4 bases from J, with 7 bases in between. CDR3 loop: CASSQVGGTGELFF. CDR3 coding DNA: TGTGCCAGCAGCCAAGTTGGCGGCACCGGGGAGCTGTTTTTT.

This clone is a singleton in its sample. This chain joins TRBV4-3 and TRBJ1-6; TRBD1 might be the D (5 bases). V gave up 1 base and J gave up 5 bases, with 12 bases separating them. The CDR3 totals 16 residues. CDR1 LGHNA and CDR2 YSLEER come from the germline V gene. DNA of the CDR3: TGCGCCAGCAGCCAAGGGGGGGGAGTAGATAATTCACCCCTCCACTTT. Its translation: CASSQGGGVDNSPLHF.

This chain joins TRBV5-1 and TRBJ1-3; unclear D gene. Deletions cut 3 bases from V and 5 bases from J, with 15 bases between. The CDR3 runs to 15 residues. The germline gives CDR1 SGHRS, CDR2 YFSETQ. CDR3 in DNA: TGCGCCAGCAGCTGGGGTGTCGCAGAGAGAAACACCATATATTTT. Amino acid sequence: CASSWGVAERNTIYF. Together with reference TRBV5-1 and TRBJ1-3, the CDR3 gives the full variable domain: KAGVTQTPRYLIKTRGQQVTLSCSPISGHRSVSWYQQTPGQGLQFLFEYFSETQRNKGNFPGRFSGRQFSNSRSEMNVSTLELGDSALYLCASSWGVAERNTIYFGEGSWLTVV.

V usage is TRBV19 and J usage is TRBJ2-7; the match to TRBD1 covers 9 bases. Germline trimming cut 3 bases from V and 0 bases from J; bases unmatched to any gene: 3. CDR3 length: 15 amino acids. Looked up from germline, CDR1 is LNHDA and CDR2 is SQIVND (reference sequence). The CDR3 region is CASSIQGQGSYEQYF. The DNA for the CDR3 is TGTGCCAGTAGTATTCAGGGACAGGGCTCCTACGAGCAGTACTTC.

The chain employs TRBV5-6 and TRBJ2-7; no definite D call. The V end was cut by 1 base, the J end by 2 bases, with 10 bases between. Germline CDR1 and CDR2: SGHDT and YYEEEE. CDR3 length equals 14 residues. CDR3 DNA sequence: TGTGCCAGCAGCTTGTGGCAAACTACCTACGAGCAGTACTTC. The encoded protein is CASSLWQTTYEQYF.

The chain joins TRBV29-1 to TRBJ2-3, with 7 nucleotides matching TRBD2. The ends lost 3 bases at V and 4 bases at J; junction bases unmatched: 7. Looked up from germline, CDR1 is SQVTM and CDR2 is ANQGSEA. CDR3 length equals 14 residues. The CDR3, as DNA: TGCAGCGTTGAGGGAAGCGGGACTCCAGATACGCAGTATTTT. This gives the protein CSVEGSGTPDTQYF.

This clone was counted once. The chain links TRBV27 to TRBJ1-1; D is unclear. With 1 base removed from V and 8 bases from J, the gap between germline ends came to 8 bases. The CDR3 runs 12 residues. The germline V gene encodes CDR1 MNHEY and CDR2 SMNVEV (reference sequence). DNA for the CDR3: TGTGCCAGCAGTTTATTACCTGGAGAAGCTTTCTTT. Its protein product is CASSLLPGEAFF.

The CDR3 loop is CASPETGPPYEQYF. CDR3 nucleotide sequence: TGTGCCAGCCCGGAGACAGGGCCCCCCTACGAGCAGTACTTC. This sequence joins TRBV21-1 and TRBJ2-7; TRBD1, as called in the table, went unchecked against the DNA. TRBV21-1 is noted as a pseudogene. CDR3 length: 14 residues.

The chain joins TRBV5-1 to TRBJ2-3, with 13 bases fitting TRBD2. CDR3 size: 16 residues. V lost 0 bases and J lost 7; bases outside the gene matches: 5. Germline-derived CDR1 and CDR2 are SGHRS and YFSETQ. CDR3 amino acids: CASSLGGTSGVNTQYF. CDR3 nucleotides: TGCGCCAGCAGCTTGGGTGGGACTAGCGGGGTGAATACGCAGTATTTT.

The chain employs TRBV4-3 and TRBJ2-3; 9 nucleotides agree with TRBD1. Germline V gives CDR1 LGHNA, CDR2 YSLEER. This CDR3 region has 17 residues. The J segment lost 5 bases and the V segment lost 0 bases, leaving 9 bases of the junction unmatched. In nucleotides, the CDR3 is TGCGCCAGCAGCCAAGAAAACAGGGGGCCCAAGATAGATACGCAGTATTTT. As protein: CASSQENRGPKIDTQYF.

The rearrangement joins TRBV9 to TRBJ2-5, with 8 bases aligning to TRBD2. CDR3 length equals 16 residues. Germline CDR1 and CDR2: SGDLS and YYNGEE. V lost 3 bases, J lost 3 bases, and 10 bases stayed unmatched. The CDR3 sequence: CASSGLVTSGEETQYF. The CDR3 DNA is TGTGCCAGCAGCGGCTTAGTAACTAGCGGTGAAGAGACCCAGTACTTC.

The chain links TRBV30 to TRBJ1-2, with D maybe TRBD1 (6 bases). Trimming cost V 1 base and J 2 bases, with 8 bases left between them. The CDR3 length is 13 residues. Germline CDR1 GTSNPN, CDR2 SVGIG (reference sequence). CDR3 in DNA: TGTGCCTGGAGTGAACAGGGAAACTATGGCTACACCTTC. Amino acids: CAWSEQGNYGYTF.

This clone was counted once. This chain connects TRBV6-5 to TRBJ1-6; TRBD1 agrees at 7 bases. Germline V gene data show CDR1 as MNHEY and CDR2 as SVGAGI. V lost 8 bases to trimming and J lost 7 bases; unmatched junction nucleotides: 11. There are 15 residues in the CDR3. The CDR3 DNA reads as TGTGCCAGCGGAACCACAGGGGTGAACAATTCACCCCTCCACTTT. This translates into CASGTTGVNNSPLHF.

Only a few counts were recorded for this clone. The rearrangement links TRBV9 to TRBJ2-2; D unresolved. CDR1 and CDR2 from the germline V gene are SGDLS and YYNGEE. V dropped 2 bases and J dropped 0 bases, with 14 bases sitting between them. The CDR3 consists of 17 residues. CDR3 coding DNA: TGTGCCAGCAGCGTCCCCTCCTTGGGCCCGAACACCGGGGAGCTGTTTTTT. Amino acid sequence: CASSVPSLGPNTGELFF.

The V gene is TRBV29-1, the J gene TRBJ1-2; D is undetermined. The CDR3 runs 10 residues. CDR1 and CDR2 from the germline V gene are SQVTM and ANQGSEA. Trimming took off 6 bases at V and 8 bases at J, with 10 bases between the two ends. The CDR3 nucleotides are TGCAGCGTCTTGGACTTGGGCTACACCTTC. This translates into CSVLDLGYTF. The full variable domain, in which reference TRBV29-1 and TRBJ1-2 provide the parts outside the CDR3, is SAVISQKPSRDICQRGTSLTIQCQVDSQVTMMFWYRQQPGQSLTLIATANQGSEATYESGFVIDKFPISRPNLTFSTLTVSNMSPEDSSIYLCSVLDLGYTFGSGTRLTVV.

This chain links TRBV19 with TRBJ2-3; D is perhaps TRBD2 (5 bases). The CDR3 loop spans 14 amino acids. V lost 5 bases and J lost 2, with 11 bases in between. Germline CDR1 reads LNHDA; CDR2 reads SQIVND (reference sequence). The CDR3 spells CASSEGLPTDTQYF. The CDR3 DNA is TGTGCCAGTAGTGAAGGACTTCCCACAGATACGCAGTATTTT.

The rearrangement uses TRBV27 and TRBJ1-6; possible D gene TRBD1, 6 bases. Germline lookup yields CDR1 MNHEY and CDR2 SMNVEV (reference sequence). CDR3 size: 15 residues. Deletions cut 3 bases from V and 10 bases from J, with 16 bases between. The CDR3 sequence is CASSFAGVFGSPLHF. The CDR3 region has the DNA TGTGCCAGCAGTTTCGCAGGGGTTTTCGGATCACCCCTCCACTTT.

This sequence joins TRBV28 and TRBJ2-1; D gene ambiguous. The CDR3 has 11 amino acids. V lost 2 bases and J lost 6, with 2 bases in between. CDR1 is MDHEN, CDR2 SYDVKM, per germline. CDR3 nucleotide sequence: TGTGCCAGCAGTTTACTCAATGAGCAGTTCTTC. Translating gives CASSLLNEQFF.

This clone was picked up a small number of times. The chain recombines TRBV29-1 with TRBJ1-1, with 8 positions matching TRBD1. V lost 2 bases, J lost 5 bases, and 4 bases stayed unmatched. CDR3 length: 13 residues. The V gene's germline CDR1 is SQVTM and CDR2 ANQGSEA. The CDR3 reads CSVEKGQETEAFF. The DNA for the CDR3 is TGCAGCGTTGAAAAGGGACAGGAGACTGAAGCTTTCTTT.